These T cell receptor beta chains were read from a single sample in a study of T cell repertoires in cytomegalovirus infection. TCRdb fed the reads into MiXCR, producing one record per CDR3 protein. Of under 800,000 distinct CDR3 sequences listed, more than 20% were seen once; the top ten hold roughly 8%. The source material was CD8+ T cells from PBMCs. The source is a human donor in good health (CMV status not recorded). Some clones in this sample may be carry-over from other donors' samples. The CDR3 runs from the conserved cysteine through the conserved F or W. The D gene is left open where the match is weak. The size field is filled for only some rows; it gives once, few, many or a size class.

D gene: TRBD1; clone size: few; V gene: TRBV10-1; J gene: TRBJ2-2; CDR3 DNA: TGCGCCACCCAAAGGGGACAGGCGAACACCGGGGAGCTGTTTTTT; CDR3 protein: CATQRGQANTGELFF
D gene: TRBD1; clone size: few; V gene: TRBV2; J gene: TRBJ1-6; CDR3 DNA: TGTGCCAGCAGTAATTATTTCCGACAGGGGTCGAATTCACCCCTCCACTTT; CDR3 protein: CASSNYFRQGSNSPLHF
D gene: NA; clone size: few; V gene: TRBV12-3/TRBV12-4; J gene: TRBJ2-1; CDR3 DNA: TGTGCCAGCTCCCTTTTTACCGTCAATGAGCAGTTCTTC; CDR3 protein: CASSLFTVNEQFF
D gene: NA; clone size: NA; V gene: TRBV27; J gene: TRBJ2-5; CDR3 DNA: TGTGCCAGCAGTTTATCAGTCGGTTTACAAGAGACCCAGTACTTC; CDR3 protein: CASSLSVGLQETQYF
D gene: NA; clone size: NA; V gene: TRBV7-9; J gene: TRBJ2-5; CDR3 DNA: TGTGCCAGCAGCTTAGCCGACAGGGAGGTGGAGACCCAGTACTTC; CDR3 protein: CASSLADREVETQYF
D gene: NA; clone size: NA; V gene: TRBV15; J gene: TRBJ2-1; CDR3 DNA: TGTGTCACCAGCAGCTTACACAGGGCCGCGGATGAGCAGTTCTTC; CDR3 protein: CVTSSLHRAADEQFF
D gene: TRBD1; clone size: few; V gene: TRBV10-3; J gene: TRBJ1-4; CDR3 DNA: TGTGCCATCAGTGATGACAGGGGAGTTCCAGAAAAACTGTTTTTT; CDR3 protein: CAISDDRGVPEKLFF
D gene: TRBD1; clone size: NA; V gene: TRBV5-1; J gene: TRBJ2-2; CDR3 DNA: TGCGCCAGCAGCCTGTCCGGGACAGGGTTAATCGAGGAGCTGTTTTTT; CDR3 protein: CASSLSGTGLIEELFF
D gene: TRBD1; clone size: NA; V gene: TRBV7-9; J gene: TRBJ1-1; CDR3 DNA: TGTGCCAGCAGCCAAACCTACCGGACTCCGGGACAGTTTAACACTGAAGCTTTCTTT; CDR3 protein: CASSQTYRTPGQFNTEAFF
D gene: NA; clone size: few; V gene: TRBV14; J gene: TRBJ2-5; CDR3 DNA: TGTGCCAGCAGCCAAGGGGGCAACCAAGAGACCCAGTACTTC; CDR3 protein: CASSQGGNQETQYF
D gene: TRBD1; clone size: NA; V gene: TRBV28; J gene: TRBJ2-7; CDR3 DNA: TGTGCCAGCAGACCCACAGGGGGCCCCCGGTCCTACGAGCAGTACTTC; CDR3 protein: CASRPTGGPRSYEQYF
D gene: NA; clone size: once; V gene: TRBV7-2; J gene: TRBJ1-2; CDR3 DNA: TGTGCCAGCAGCTTTCCCAGGCACTATGGCTACACCTTC; CDR3 protein: CASSFPRHYGYTF
D gene: NA; clone size: once; V gene: TRBV29-1; J gene: TRBJ1-1; CDR3 DNA: TGCAGCGTTGACGAGGCGGAAGCATATGAAGCTTTCTTT; CDR3 protein: CSVDEAEAYEAFF
D gene: NA; clone size: NA; V gene: TRBV19; J gene: TRBJ1-1; CDR3 DNA: TGTGCCAGTAGTCCCCCGAAGTTCGCAGGGGCGAACACTGAAGCTTTCTTT; CDR3 protein: CASSPPKFAGANTEAFF
D gene: NA; clone size: few; V gene: TRBV4-1; J gene: TRBJ2-1; CDR3 DNA: TGCGCCAGCAGCCAAGGGAAGGACTACAATGAGCAGTTCTTC; CDR3 protein: CASSQGKDYNEQFF
D gene: NA; clone size: NA; V gene: TRBV27; J gene: TRBJ2-7; CDR3 DNA: TGTGCCAGCAGTCCCGGGGATCCACGGTACGAGCAGTACTTC; CDR3 protein: CASSPGDPRYEQYF
D gene: TRBD2; clone size: NA; V gene: TRBV29-1; J gene: TRBJ2-1; CDR3 DNA: TGCAGCGTTGTTAGCGGGGGTCGCAATGAGCAGTTCTTC; CDR3 protein: CSVVSGGRNEQFF
D gene: NA; clone size: NA; V gene: TRBV12-3/TRBV12-4; J gene: TRBJ1-1; CDR3 DNA: TGTGCCAGCCAACCCCCCGGGGGGAACACTGAAGCTTTCTTT; CDR3 protein: CASQPPGGNTEAFF
D gene: NA; clone size: NA; V gene: TRBV28; J gene: TRBJ1-5; CDR3 DNA: TGTGCCAGCAGTTATATTGACGGGAATCAGCCCCAGCATTTT; CDR3 protein: CASSYIDGNQPQHF
D gene: TRBD2; clone size: NA; V gene: TRBV6-2/TRBV6-3; J gene: TRBJ2-1; CDR3 DNA: TGTGCCAGCAGTTACTCAGTAGCGGGGGGGCCGGATGAGCAGTTCTTC; CDR3 protein: CASSYSVAGGPDEQFF
D gene: NA; clone size: many; V gene: TRBV7-8; J gene: TRBJ2-2; CDR3 DNA: TGTGCCAGCAGCTTCCCGGGACGGATGAACACCGGGGAGCTGTTTTTT; CDR3 protein: CASSFPGRMNTGELFF
D gene: TRBD1; clone size: few; V gene: TRBV29-1; J gene: TRBJ2-1; CDR3 DNA: TGCAGCGTTGAAGATCCCCGACAGGGTACCTACAATGAGCAGTTCTTC; CDR3 protein: CSVEDPRQGTYNEQFF
D gene: NA; clone size: once; V gene: TRBV20-1; J gene: TRBJ1-2; CDR3 DNA: TGCAGTGCTAGAGATGGGGACAACTATTATGGCTACACCTTC; CDR3 protein: CSARDGDNYYGYTF
D gene: NA; clone size: many; V gene: TRBV7-6; J gene: TRBJ1-1; CDR3 DNA: TGTGCCAGCACCGGGGGCGTTCGGGCTGAAGCTTTCTTT; CDR3 protein: CASTGGVRAEAFF
D gene: NA; clone size: few; V gene: TRBV5-1; J gene: TRBJ2-2; CDR3 DNA: TGCGCCAGCAGCAACAGACGTTCGAACACCGGGGAGCTGTTTTTT; CDR3 protein: CASSNRRSNTGELFF
D gene: TRBD2; clone size: NA; V gene: TRBV3-1; J gene: TRBJ2-1; CDR3 DNA: TGTGCCAGCAGGATTAGCGGGGAAAGCTCCTACAATGAGCAGTTCTTC; CDR3 protein: CASRISGESSYNEQFF
D gene: NA; clone size: few; V gene: TRBV24-1; J gene: TRBJ1-1; CDR3 DNA: TGTGCCACCAGTGACCCAGGACAGACCAACGTGCTGAACACTGAAGCTTTCTTT; CDR3 protein: CATSDPGQTNVLNTEAFF
D gene: NA; clone size: few; V gene: TRBV6-5; J gene: TRBJ1-1; CDR3 DNA: TGTGCCAGCAGTTACGGGGTCCCAGGGGCCACTGAAGCTTTCTTT; CDR3 protein: CASSYGVPGATEAFF
D gene: NA; clone size: many; V gene: TRBV6-2/TRBV6-3; J gene: TRBJ1-2; CDR3 DNA: TGTGCCAGCAGTCACCGGGGGAGCCTAAACTATGGCTACACCTTC; CDR3 protein: CASSHRGSLNYGYTF
D gene: TRBD2; clone size: NA; V gene: TRBV4-2; J gene: TRBJ2-3; CDR3 DNA: TGTGCCAGCAGCCTACCGGGACTAGGGGATACGCAGTATTTT; CDR3 protein: CASSLPGLGDTQYF
D gene: TRBD2; clone size: few; V gene: TRBV6-2/TRBV6-3; J gene: TRBJ2-3; CDR3 DNA: TGTGCCAGCAGCACGGGGGGAAATACGCAGTATTTT; CDR3 protein: CASSTGGNTQYF
D gene: TRBD2; clone size: NA; V gene: TRBV28; J gene: TRBJ2-2; CDR3 DNA: TGTGCCAGCAGTTTACCTTGGACTAGCGGTACCACCGGGGAGCTGTTTTTT; CDR3 protein: CASSLPWTSGTTGELFF
D gene: TRBD2; clone size: few; V gene: TRBV7-2; J gene: TRBJ2-1; CDR3 DNA: TGTGCCAGCCCTCTAAGCGGGGGGGCCTACAATGAGCAGTTCTTC; CDR3 protein: CASPLSGGAYNEQFF
D gene: NA; clone size: few; V gene: TRBV18; J gene: TRBJ1-1; CDR3 DNA: TGTGCCAGCTCACCACCGCGATCCAACACTGAAGCTTTCTTT; CDR3 protein: CASSPPRSNTEAFF
D gene: NA; clone size: NA; V gene: TRBV7-2; J gene: TRBJ1-1; CDR3 DNA: TGTGCCAGCAGCCGACAGAGCACTGAAGCTTTCTTT; CDR3 protein: CASSRQSTEAFF
D gene: NA; clone size: NA; V gene: TRBV14; J gene: TRBJ1-5; CDR3 DNA: TGTGCCAGCAGGCCTGGCGAGACCAATCAGCCCCAGCATTTT; CDR3 protein: CASRPGETNQPQHF
D gene: NA; clone size: many; V gene: TRBV7-2; J gene: TRBJ1-2; CDR3 DNA: TGTGCCAGCAGCTCGACCCCCCTCGCCAAACCCTATGGCTACACCTTC; CDR3 protein: CASSSTPLAKPYGYTF
D gene: TRBD1; clone size: few; V gene: TRBV14; J gene: TRBJ1-6; CDR3 DNA: TGTGCCAGCAGCCAACCGGGACAGGGGGATTCACCCCTCCACTTT; CDR3 protein: CASSQPGQGDSPLHF
D gene: NA; clone size: few; V gene: TRBV20-1; J gene: TRBJ2-2; CDR3 DNA: TGCAGTGCTGGAGACTTGGACAGAAGGGTTACCGGGGAGCTGTTTTTT; CDR3 protein: CSAGDLDRRVTGELFF
D gene: TRBD1; clone size: few; V gene: TRBV13; J gene: TRBJ1-2; CDR3 DNA: TGTGCCAGCAGCTTAGAGAGGGACAGAGGTAGAGTGGTCTATGGCTACACCTTC; CDR3 protein: CASSLERDRGRVVYGYTF